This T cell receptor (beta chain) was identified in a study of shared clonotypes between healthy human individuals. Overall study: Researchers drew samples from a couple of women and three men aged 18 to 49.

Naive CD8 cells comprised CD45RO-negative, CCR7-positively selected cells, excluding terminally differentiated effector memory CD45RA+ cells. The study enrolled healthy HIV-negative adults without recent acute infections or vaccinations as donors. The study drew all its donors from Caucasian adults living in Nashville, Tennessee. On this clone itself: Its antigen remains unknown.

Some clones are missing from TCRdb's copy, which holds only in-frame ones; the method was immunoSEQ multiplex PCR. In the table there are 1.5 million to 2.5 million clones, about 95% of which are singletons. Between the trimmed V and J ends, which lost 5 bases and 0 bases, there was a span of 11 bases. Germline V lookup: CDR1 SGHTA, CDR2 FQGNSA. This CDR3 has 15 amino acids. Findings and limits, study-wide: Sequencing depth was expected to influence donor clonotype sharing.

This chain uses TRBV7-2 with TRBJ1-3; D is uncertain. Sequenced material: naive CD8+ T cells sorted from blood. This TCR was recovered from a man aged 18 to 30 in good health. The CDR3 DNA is TGTGCCAGCAGCCTCTCGACCGTCTCTGGAAACACCATATATTTT. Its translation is CASSLSTVSGNTIYF.